These 18 T cell receptor beta chains originate from one sample sequenced in a study of cytomegalovirus exposure and HLA in healthy donors. Researchers ran the PCR with 60 Vbeta and 13 Jbeta primers. The method was immunoSEQ multiplex PCR; TCRdb's version includes in-frame clones alone and lacks a portion of them. Among under 70,000 clones listed, 70% to 75% were seen once. The source material was PBMCs. These receptors were collected from a man between 40 and 49 years old in good health and CMV-seropositive.

The J gene is TRBJ1-2, the V gene TRBV6-1; TRBD1 might be the D (6 bases). CDR1 is MNHNS and CDR2 is SASEGT in the germline V gene. The CDR3 covers 15 residues. The ends were cut back, 7 bases at V and 7 bases at J, with 22 bases in the middle. The DNA for the CDR3 is TGTGCCAGCAATCAAGGGGGGGCGCGGGGGCCTGGCTACACCTTC. It translates to CASNQGGARGPGYTF.

The CDR3, as DNA: TGTGCCAGCAGCTCTCTAGCGGGGCAAGAGACCCAGTACTTC. This gives the protein CASSSLAGQETQYF. The rearrangement joins TRBV7-2 to TRBJ2-5; 9 positions agree with TRBD2. V lost 4 bases and J lost 2; bases outside the gene matches: 2. This CDR3 has 14 amino acids. Germline lookup yields CDR1 SGHTA and CDR2 FQGNSA.

The rearrangement uses TRBV5-1 and TRBJ1-1, with unresolved D. The V and J ends lost 3 bases and 2 bases respectively, with 8 bases between them. Germline CDR1 is SGHRS and CDR2 is YFSETQ. This CDR3 region has 13 residues. Here the CDR3 reads CASSSGTNTEAFF. Written as DNA, the CDR3 is TGCGCCAGCAGCTCAGGAACTAACACTGAAGCTTTCTTT.

The chain combines TRBV5-6 with TRBJ1-1, with TRBD1 matching over 7 bases. The CDR3 consists of 14 residues. V trimming: 4 bases; J trimming: 5 bases; junction bases outside the gene matches: 8. The germline gives CDR1 SGHDT, CDR2 YYEEEE. The CDR3 region has the DNA TGTGCCAGCAGCGGCAGACAGGGTGCGACTGAAGCTTTCTTT. Amino acids: CASSGRQGATEAFF.

V usage is TRBV29-1 and J usage is TRBJ1-1; tentatively, D is TRBD1 (6 bases). This CDR3 spans 13 amino acids. The V gene's germline CDR1 is SQVTM and CDR2 ANQGSEA. V was cut by 6 bases and J by 1 base, with 12 bases left in between. The CDR3 region is CSVSGHWNTEAFF. CDR3 in DNA: TGCAGCGTGTCGGGACATTGGAACACTGAAGCTTTCTTT.

The chain carries TRBV7-2 and TRBJ1-5; D is unresolved. Trimming took off 6 bases at V and 7 bases at J, with 7 bases between the two ends. The length of the CDR3 is 11 residues. The germline V gene has CDR1 SGHTA and CDR2 FQGNSA. CDR3 loop: CASRLKQPQHF. The CDR3 DNA is TGTGCCAGCAGACTAAAACAGCCCCAGCATTTT.

The chain links TRBV6-5 to TRBJ1-1; no firm D call. Trimming removed 5 bases from V and 8 bases from J, with 12 bases in between. Looked up from germline, CDR1 is MNHEY and CDR2 is SVGAGI. The CDR3 extends over 12 amino acids. The CDR3 region is CASSMTAGEAFF. For the CDR3, the DNA is TGTGCCAGCAGTATGACGGCCGGGGAAGCTTTCTTT.

V usage is TRBV12-5 and J usage is TRBJ1-1, with D possibly matching TRBD1 (5 bases). Trimming left V 8 bases short and J 5 bases short, with 12 bases between. CDR1 LGHNT and CDR2 FRNRAP come from the germline V gene. There are 12 residues in the CDR3. For the CDR3, the DNA is TGTGCTAGTCGCTGGGGGACTACTGAAGCTTTCTTT. Translated: CASRWGTTEAFF.

The V gene is TRBV7-2, the J gene TRBJ1-4; a possible D gene is TRBD1 (5 bases). CDR3 length: 15 residues. The V gene lost 8 bases and the J gene lost 0 bases, with 13 bases spanning the gap. Germline V CDR1 and CDR2: SGHTA, FQGNSA. CDR3 loop: CASGRGGTTNEKLFF. The CDR3 DNA sequence: TGTGCCAGCGGGCGGGGGGGAACAACTAATGAAAAACTGTTTTTT.

The chain is built from TRBV6-1 and TRBJ2-5, with D possibly matching TRBD1 (6 bases). V was cut by 2 bases and J by 5 bases, with 18 bases left in between. This CDR3 has 16 amino acids. In germline, CDR1 is MNHNS, CDR2 SASEGT. The CDR3 is CASSENYAGGQETQYF. The CDR3 nucleotides are TGTGCCAGCAGTGAAAATTACGCTGGGGGCCAGGAGACCCAGTACTTC.

This chain links TRBV2 with TRBJ2-5, with 11 bases aligning to TRBD2. The junction had 8 bases not matched to a gene; V was cut back by 6 bases and J by 5 bases. Germline loops: CDR1 SNHLY, CDR2 FYNNEI. The CDR3 contains 15 residues. The CDR3 protein is CASRERLAGGETQYF. In DNA, the CDR3 is TGTGCCAGCAGGGAGCGATTAGCGGGAGGGGAGACCCAGTACTTC.

V and J are TRBV19 and TRBJ1-1, with 8 bases aligning to TRBD1. J lost 2 bases, V lost 10 bases, and 9 bases had no gene match. The CDR3 loop spans 14 amino acids. CDR1 and CDR2 (germline): LNHDA, SQIVND (reference sequence). CDR3 sequence reads: CATERQGTNTEAFF. The CDR3 DNA is TGTGCCACCGAACGACAGGGGACTAACACTGAAGCTTTCTTT.

The rearrangement links TRBV4-1 to TRBJ2-2; 7 bases are a match to TRBD1. J was trimmed by 7 bases and V by 3 bases; bases with no gene match: 8. This CDR3 is built from 15 residues. Germline CDR1 and CDR2: MGHRA and YSYEKL. The CDR3 DNA follows: TGCGCCAGCAGCCAGTCCACAGGGGTGGTCGGGGAGCTGTTTTTT. As protein: CASSQSTGVVGELFF.

V is TRBV19 and J is TRBJ1-1; TRBD1 might be the D (6 bases). CDR1 is LNHDA and CDR2 is SQIVND in the germline V gene (reference sequence). Between the trimmed V and J ends, which lost 7 bases and 3 bases, there was a span of 24 bases. The CDR3 consists of 17 residues. The CDR3 DNA reads TGTGCCAGTACCACCGGCGTGGCAAGGGGGACCTACACTGAAGCTTTCTTT. This codes for CASTTGVARGTYTEAFF.

This sequence joins TRBV30 and TRBJ1-3; D unresolved. V lost 0 bases and J 0 bases, leaving 15 bases between the germline ends. The CDR3 is 17 residues long. CDR1 GTSNPN and CDR2 SVGIG come from the germline V gene (reference sequence). Written as DNA, the CDR3 is TGTGCCTGGAGTGTTGGCCAGCGGACCTACTCTGGAAACACCATATATTTT. This encodes CAWSVGQRTYSGNTIYF.

This sequence joins TRBV6-1 and TRBJ1-6; 10 bases agree with TRBD1. The germline gives CDR1 MNHNS, CDR2 SASEGT. V shed 7 bases and J 7 bases; nucleotides not matched to a gene: 1. This CDR3 region has 13 residues. CDR3 bases: TGTGCCAGCACGGGACAGGGGAATTCACCCCTCCACTTT. Its protein is CASTGQGNSPLHF.

The chain uses TRBV2 and TRBJ1-1, with D maybe TRBD1 (5 bases). The V gene's germline CDR1 is SNHLY and CDR2 FYNNEI. Between the trimmed V and J ends, which lost 3 bases and 3 bases, there was a span of 11 bases. This CDR3 contains 14 residues. In DNA, the CDR3 is TGTGCCAGCAGTGATCGATCAGGGTACACTGAAGCTTTCTTT. Its translation: CASSDRSGYTEAFF.

This clone was seen just once. The chain carries TRBV5-1 and TRBJ2-1, with 9 bases that match TRBD1. The CDR3 loop spans 17 amino acids. Germline V lookup: CDR1 SGHRS, CDR2 YFSETQ. With 4 bases clipped from V and 0 bases from J, the junction kept 8 bases outside the gene matches. The CDR3 DNA follows: TGCGCCAGCAGCCCCACTCCGACAGGGGGCTCCTACAATGAGCAGTTCTTC. Translated, it gives CASSPTPTGGSYNEQFF. Filled out from reference TRBV5-1 and TRBJ2-1, the complete variable domain reads KAGVTQTPRYLIKTRGQQVTLSCSPISGHRSVSWYQQTPGQGLQFLFEYFSETQRNKGNFPGRFSGRQFSNSRSEMNVSTLELGDSALYLCASSPTPTGGSYNEQFFGPGTRLTVL.